Listed here is a single T cell receptor beta chain. One base away there is no much larger clone; base qualities are not given. PBMC were thawed, rested overnight, stained with GMM-loaded CD1B tetramer, a Live/Dead dye and anti-CD3, and then sorted on a FACS Aria II. The CD1B tetramers were loaded with C32 glucose monomycolate that had been purified from Rhodococcus equi. Before cryopreservation, the PBMC used for tetramer sorting had been depleted of CD14-expressing monocytes for a separate study. About 100,000 tetramer-negative cells were sorted from each donor and analyzed alongside the tetramer-positive cells. Antigen-specific T cells were sorted from several healthy South African adults using GMM-loaded CD1B tetramers. The source of the sample is a study of T cells in tuberculosis (dated by TCRdb to about 2018). Background for the entire study: The study combined CD1B tetramers and high-throughput TCR immunosequencing to characterize T cells specific for the mycobacterial lipid antigen glucose monomycolate (GMM). The paper as a whole reports these results and caveats: T cells binding the CD1B-GMM tetramer with low affinity may have been missed by the stringent sort gate.

Because TCR-alpha and TCR-beta chains were sequenced unpaired, no information on chain pairing was available. The immunoSEQ multiplex PCR assay was used to generate TCR libraries, with TCR-beta and/or TCR-alpha/delta assays applied to each sample. Amplified TCR libraries were sequenced on the Illumina high-throughput platform. As for how the authors treated the data: Clustering and dimensionality reduction relied on pairwise TCRdist distances among GMM-specific receptors from T cells that were either sorted ex vivo or expanded in vitro. Sequence motifs, defined by gene usage and CDR3 content, were tested for enrichment in tetramer-positive compared with tetramer-negative populations. Held by TCRdb, this immuneACCESS table contains in-frame sequences only and omits some clones. Under half of the omission traces to an unresolved V gene where checked; the cause of the rest is unknown. That table is the source of V, J and clone size, and D and trimming were worked out from the DNA. This sample comprises 88,000 or so clones, approximately 90% of them detected only once. The ten most abundant clones make up 1.9% of the sample.

CDR1 and CDR2 (SGHVS, FNYEAQ) derive from the germline V gene. Ends trimmed: V by 5 bases, J by 4 bases; bases unmatched to a gene: 7. The CDR3 covers 15 residues, taking in both the cysteine and the phenylalanine. Only the CDR3 region is kept as DNA, spanning 45 bases read in frame from base 1. This sequence originates from an adult woman with latent tuberculosis. Material for sequencing was CD1b-GMM tetramer-negative cells sorted from PBMCs. The sample's cell subset or site label is to be understood as: T cells not binding CD1B-GMM tetramer, sorted from same donor. The chain is assembled from TRBV7-6 and TRBJ1-3; 8 central bases correspond to TRBD1. The CDR3 protein: CASSATTGVGNTIYF. The bases are TGTGCCAGCAGCGCGACGACAGGGGTCGGAAACACCATATATTTT.